The source of this TCR beta chain is a study of OX40 agonist ivuxolimab in advanced cancers. Turning to the study itself: Of mixed ages from about 23 to 85 and averaging about 56 years, the group was over 80% male. Two cutaneous melanoma patients and one hepatocellular carcinoma patient, three in all, had partial responses. Study-wide points: Clonal expansion was seen in CD4+ and CD8+ blood T cells by week 6 at 0.1 to 3.0 mg/kg. There were, on average, more expanded clones in CD8+ T cells than in CD4+.

V was clipped by 5 bases and J by 4 bases, with 6 bases between them. Germline CDR1 SGHTA, CDR2 FQGTGA. The CDR3 is made up of 12 amino acids. This table comes from immunoSEQ multiplex PCR, and its TCRdb copy is limited to in-frame clones, with some not included. The sample records around 92,000 clones, approximately 93% being singletons. Note on this clone: The antigen is undetermined.

The chain couples TRBV7-3 to TRBJ1-5; no reliable D call. The source of this sequence is an adult with an advanced solid tumor such as melanoma, head and neck, liver or kidney cancer. Sample: CD4+ or CD8+ T cells sorted from blood, taken in a trial of the OX40 agonist ivuxolimab. CDR3 bases: TGTGCCAGCAGCGAACCTAATCAGCCCCAGCATTTT. Encoded protein: CASSEPNQPQHF.